The 9 T cell receptor beta chains listed next were all sequenced from one sample in a study of blood T cells in healthy people across ages. A second 7 to 11 cycle PCR used barcoded and J-beta primers. One entry per CDR3 protein results from TCRdb running MiXCR on the 5' RACE reads. This table holds some 940,000 distinct CDR3 sequences, under 35% found once. The same data also contributed to another study, on T cells of mothers and their children.

Material: blood. Receptors were obtained from a woman between 35 and 50 years old in good health.

The chain employs TRBV28 and TRBJ2-4; either TRBD1 or TRBD2 may supply D (5 bases each). The J call may be faulty, since TRBJ2-7 better matches the DNA end. This CDR3 contains 14 residues. CDR1 and CDR2 (germline): MDHEN, SYDVKM. This CDR3 is CASSRRDVSYEQYF. CDR3 coding DNA: TGTGCCAGCAGCCGCCGGGACGTATCCTACGAGCAGTACTTC.

In regard to this clonotype: The junction departs from the called germline gene at one end, perhaps through a read error. The CDR3 region has the DNA TGCAGCGTTGAGGCCGGGACAAGCCTCCGAAGAGGCTCCTACAATGAGCGGTTCTTC. Translating gives CSVEAGTSLRRGSYNERFF. The chain is built from TRBV29-1 and TRBJ2-1; perhaps TRBD1 as D (6 bases). Per the germline V gene, CDR1 is SQVTM and CDR2 is ANQGSEA. This CDR3 is 19 amino acids long.

The chain combines TRBV7-8 with TRBJ1-5, with no clear D. V gave up 5 bases and J gave up 2 bases, with 10 bases separating them. Germline V gene data show CDR1 as SGHVS and CDR2 as FQNEAQ. This CDR3 is 14 amino acids long. The CDR3: CASSGKRGNQPQHF. The CDR3 DNA follows: TGTGCCAGCAGCGGGAAACGGGGCAATCAGCCCCAGCATTTT. The complete variable domain, with remaining parts taken from reference TRBV7-8 and TRBJ1-5, reads GAGVSQSPRYKVAKRGQDVALRCDPISGHVSLFWYQQALGQGPEFLTYFQNEAQLDKSGLPSDRFFAERPEGSVSTLKIQRTQQEDSAVYLCASSGKRGNQPQHFGDGTRLSIL.

The gene calls are TRBV6-2 or TRBV6-3 and TRBJ2-5, with 7 positions matching TRBD2. Losses at the gene ends were 6 bases for V and 4 bases for J; bases not matched to a gene: 8. This CDR3 is 14 amino acids long. CDR1 is MNHEY, CDR2 SVGEGT, per germline. CDR3 in amino acids: CASSYQGGLETQYF. For the CDR3, the DNA is TGTGCCAGCAGCTACCAGGGAGGGTTAGAGACCCAGTACTTC.

This chain uses TRBV2 with TRBJ1-1; TRBD1 matches 7 bases. Germline values: CDR1 SNHLY, CDR2 FYNNEI. The J segment lost 0 bases and the V segment lost 5 bases, leaving 6 bases of the junction unmatched. The CDR3 covers 15 residues. CDR3 sequence reads: CASSYEQGLNTEAFF. DNA for the CDR3: TGTGCCAGCAGTTACGAACAGGGGTTGAACACTGAAGCTTTCTTT.

In this sample, this clonotype turned up a few times. The chain recombines TRBV6-6 with TRBJ2-3, with 8 bases identical to TRBD1. CDR1 is MNHNY and CDR2 is SVGAGI in the germline V gene (reference sequence). CDR3 length: 14 residues. After removal of 6 bases from V and 1 base from J, the junction contained 3 bases not matched to a gene. In DNA form, the CDR3 reads TGTGCCAGCAGACGGACAGGGCGCACAGATACGCAGTATTTT. Translated, it gives CASRRTGRTDTQYF.

This clonotype was picked up many times. The chain carries TRBV5-1 and TRBJ2-7, with D tentatively TRBD1 (5 bases). V was cut by 1 base and J by 0 bases, with 14 bases left in between. This CDR3 has 16 residues. CDR1 is SGHRS, CDR2 YFSETQ, per germline. CDR3 in DNA: TGCGCCAGCAGCTTGAGCTCGACAGCGCGCTCCTACGAGCAGTACTTC. It yields the protein CASSLSSTARSYEQYF. The full variable domain, in which reference TRBV5-1 and TRBJ2-7 provide the parts outside the CDR3, is KAGVTQTPRYLIKTRGQQVTLSCSPISGHRSVSWYQQTPGQGLQFLFEYFSETQRNKGNFPGRFSGRQFSNSRSEMNVSTLELGDSALYLCASSLSSTARSYEQYFGPGTRLTVT.

Comment on this clonotype: This may be a read error, as it is one base from a much larger clone. V gene TRBV7-9 combines with J gene TRBJ2-1; 8 bases line up with TRBD2. The CDR3 is 16 amino acids. With 1 base clipped from V and 13 bases from J, the junction kept 15 bases outside the gene matches. Germline assignment: CDR1 SEHNR and CDR2 FQNEAQ (reference sequence). The CDR3 region has the DNA TGTGCCAGCAGCTTAGGAGCGGGGGAATTCCAAGAGACCCAGTTCTTC. It translates to CASSLGAGEFQETQFF.

The table lists this clonotype with a few counts. At one end the junction does not follow the germline gene, possibly because of a read error. V gene TRBV29-1 combines with J gene TRBJ2-5, with 9 bases matching TRBD2. The CDR3 loop spans 15 amino acids. The germline gives CDR1 SQVTM, CDR2 ANQGSEA. The CDR3 is CSVGLPRGGRETRYF. CDR3 DNA sequence: TGCAGCGTTGGTCTACCGCGGGGGGGGCGGGAGACCCGGTACTTC.